A single sample gave rise to the 2 T cell receptor beta chains below, sequenced in a study of T cells after yellow fever vaccination. TCRdb analysed the 5' RACE reads with MiXCR anew, one entry per CDR3 protein. The data hold a few hundred thousand distinct CDR3 sequences, with about 7.8% observed a single time. Specimen: PBMCs, collected around 45 days after the first yellow fever vaccination. Receptors originate from a man between 18 and 29 years old who received the YFV17D yellow fever vaccine.

The CDR3 reads CSARDILRILDRVKDSPLHF. The CDR3, as DNA: TGCAGTGCTAGAGACATATTAAGGATCCTGGACAGGGTAAAGGATTCACCCCTCCACTTT. V usage is TRBV20-1 and J usage is TRBJ1-6; 8 nucleotides match TRBD1. Germline CDR1 DFQATT, CDR2 SNEGSKA (reference sequence). J gave up 8 bases and V 0 bases, and 21 bases lay outside the gene matches. The CDR3 sequence is 20 residues long.

This clonotype was detected only a few times. This chain connects TRBV5-4 to TRBJ2-7; D may be TRBD1 or TRBD2 (6 bases each). The germline V gene encodes CDR1 SGHNT and CDR2 YYREEE (reference sequence). The CDR3 covers 13 residues. The ends were cut back, 3 bases at V and 1 base at J, with 8 bases in the middle. The CDR3 bases are TGTGCCAGCAGCTCGGGGGCTTCCTACGAGCAGTACTTC. Amino acid sequence: CASSSGASYEQYF.